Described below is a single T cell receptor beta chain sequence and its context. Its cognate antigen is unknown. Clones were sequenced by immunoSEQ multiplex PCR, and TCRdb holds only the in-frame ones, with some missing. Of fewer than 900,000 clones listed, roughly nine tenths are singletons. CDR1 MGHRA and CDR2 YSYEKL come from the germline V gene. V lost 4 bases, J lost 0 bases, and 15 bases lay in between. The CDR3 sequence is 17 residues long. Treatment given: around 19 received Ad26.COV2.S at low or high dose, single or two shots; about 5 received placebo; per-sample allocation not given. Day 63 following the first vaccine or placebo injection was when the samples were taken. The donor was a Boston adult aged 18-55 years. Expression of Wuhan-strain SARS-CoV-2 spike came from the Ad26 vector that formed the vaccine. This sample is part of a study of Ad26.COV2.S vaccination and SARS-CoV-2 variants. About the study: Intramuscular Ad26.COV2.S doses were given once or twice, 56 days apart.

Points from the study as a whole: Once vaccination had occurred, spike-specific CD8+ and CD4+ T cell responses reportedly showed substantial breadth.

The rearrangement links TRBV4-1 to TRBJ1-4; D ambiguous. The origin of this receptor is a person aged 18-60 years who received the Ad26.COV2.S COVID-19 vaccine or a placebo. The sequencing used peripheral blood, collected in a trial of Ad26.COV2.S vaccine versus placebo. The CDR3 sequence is CASSLRNTAATNEKLFF. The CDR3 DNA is TGCGCCAGCAGCCTAAGAAACACAGCCGCAACTAATGAAAAACTGTTTTTT.